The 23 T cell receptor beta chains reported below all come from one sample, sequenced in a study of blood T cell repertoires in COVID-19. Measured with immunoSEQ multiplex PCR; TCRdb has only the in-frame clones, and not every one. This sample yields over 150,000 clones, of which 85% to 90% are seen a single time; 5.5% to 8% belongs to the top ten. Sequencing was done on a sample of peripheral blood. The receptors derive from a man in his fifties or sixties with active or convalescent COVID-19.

The CDR3 DNA reads as TGTGCCAGCAGCTTCGGGGGGATGTATGGCTACACCTTC. This sequence encodes CASSFGGMYGYTF. The V gene is TRBV11-2, the J gene TRBJ1-2; D is perhaps TRBD1 (5 bases). The CDR3 loop spans 13 amino acids. V was shortened by 3 bases and J by 5 bases, with 10 bases between the two germline ends. Looked up from germline, CDR1 is SGHAT and CDR2 is FQNNGV.

This CDR3 is CASSAPGGYGYTF. For the CDR3, the DNA is TGTGCCAGCAGCGCCCCAGGAGGCTATGGCTACACCTTC. The chain carries TRBV6-5 and TRBJ1-2; the D is unclear. The CDR3 spans 13 residues. Per the germline V gene, CDR1 is MNHEY and CDR2 is SVGAGI. V lost 6 bases and J 4 bases, leaving 12 bases between the germline ends.

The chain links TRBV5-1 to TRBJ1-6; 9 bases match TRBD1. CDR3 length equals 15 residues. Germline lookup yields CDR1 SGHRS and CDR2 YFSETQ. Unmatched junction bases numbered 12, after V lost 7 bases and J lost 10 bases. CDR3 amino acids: CASATSGQGRSPLHF. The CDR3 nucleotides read TGCGCCAGCGCTACTTCGGGACAGGGCCGGTCACCCCTCCACTTT.

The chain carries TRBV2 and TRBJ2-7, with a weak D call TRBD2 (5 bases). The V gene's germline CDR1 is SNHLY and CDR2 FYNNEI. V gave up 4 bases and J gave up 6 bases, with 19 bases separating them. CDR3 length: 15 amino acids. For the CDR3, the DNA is TGTGCCAGCAGTGTTGTGAGGGCCAACCTCCCCGAGCAGTACTTC. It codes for CASSVVRANLPEQYF.

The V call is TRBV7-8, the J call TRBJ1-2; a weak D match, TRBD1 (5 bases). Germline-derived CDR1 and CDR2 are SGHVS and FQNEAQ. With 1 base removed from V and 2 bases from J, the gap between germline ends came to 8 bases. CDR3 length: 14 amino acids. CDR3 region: CASSLDAGNYGYTF. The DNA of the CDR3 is TGTGCCAGCAGCTTAGATGCAGGGAACTATGGCTACACCTTC.

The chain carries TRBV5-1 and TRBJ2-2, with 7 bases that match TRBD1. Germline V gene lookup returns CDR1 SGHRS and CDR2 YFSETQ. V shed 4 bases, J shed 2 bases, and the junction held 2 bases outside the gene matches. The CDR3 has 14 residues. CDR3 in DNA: TGCGCCAGCAGCCGGGACAGTAACACCGGGGAGCTGTTTTTT. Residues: CASSRDSNTGELFF.

Here the CDR3 reads CASSPGTSGAGYEQYF. CDR3 bases: TGTGCCAGCAGCCCCGGGACTAGCGGGGCGGGCTACGAGCAGTACTTC. This chain links TRBV7-9 with TRBJ2-7, with 13 bases identical to TRBD2. The ends lost 5 bases at V and 3 bases at J; junction bases unmatched: 7. Germline-derived CDR1 and CDR2 are SEHNR and FQNEAQ (reference sequence). CDR3 size: 16 residues.

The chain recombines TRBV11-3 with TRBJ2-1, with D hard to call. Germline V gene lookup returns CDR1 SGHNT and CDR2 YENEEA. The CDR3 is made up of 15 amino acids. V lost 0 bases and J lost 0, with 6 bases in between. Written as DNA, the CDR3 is TGTGCCAGCAGCTTAGAGATCGGCTCCTACAATGAGCAGTTCTTC. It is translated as CASSLEIGSYNEQFF. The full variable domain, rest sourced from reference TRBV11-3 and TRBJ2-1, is EAGVVQSPRYKIIEKKQPVAFWCNPISGHNTLYWYLQNLGQGPELLIRYENEEAVDDSQLPKDRFSAERLKGVDSTLKIQPAELGDSAVYLCASSLEIGSYNEQFFGPGTRLTVL.

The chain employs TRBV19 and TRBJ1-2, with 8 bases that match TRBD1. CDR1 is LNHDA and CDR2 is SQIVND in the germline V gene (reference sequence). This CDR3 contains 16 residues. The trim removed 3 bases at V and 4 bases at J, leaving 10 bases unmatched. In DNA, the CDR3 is TGTGCCAGTAGTATGCCTTATCAGGGGGCCGGCTATGGCTACACCTTC. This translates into CASSMPYQGAGYGYTF.

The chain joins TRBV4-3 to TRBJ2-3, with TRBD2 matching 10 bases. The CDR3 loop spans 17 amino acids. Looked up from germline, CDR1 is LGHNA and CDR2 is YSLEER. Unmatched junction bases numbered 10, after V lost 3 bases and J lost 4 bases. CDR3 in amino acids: CASSHIPPGLASDTQYF. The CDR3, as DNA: TGCGCCAGCAGCCACATTCCTCCGGGACTAGCGTCAGATACGCAGTATTTT.

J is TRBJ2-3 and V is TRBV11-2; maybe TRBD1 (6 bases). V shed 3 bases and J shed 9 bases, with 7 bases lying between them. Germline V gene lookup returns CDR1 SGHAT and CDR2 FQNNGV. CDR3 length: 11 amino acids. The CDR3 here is CASSLDSTQYF. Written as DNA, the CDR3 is TGTGCCAGCAGCTTGGACAGCACGCAGTATTTT.

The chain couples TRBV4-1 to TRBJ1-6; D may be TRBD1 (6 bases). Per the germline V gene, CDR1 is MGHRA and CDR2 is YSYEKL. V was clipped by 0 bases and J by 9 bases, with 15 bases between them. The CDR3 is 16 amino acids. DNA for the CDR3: TGCGCCAGCAGCCAAGAAGGAACAGGGAGTGGTTCACCCCTCCACTTT. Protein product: CASSQEGTGSGSPLHF.

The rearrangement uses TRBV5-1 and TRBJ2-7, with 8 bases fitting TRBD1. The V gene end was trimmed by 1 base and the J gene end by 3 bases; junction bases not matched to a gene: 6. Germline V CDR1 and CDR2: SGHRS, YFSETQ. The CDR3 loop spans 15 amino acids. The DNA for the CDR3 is TGCGCCAGCAGCTTGAACAAACAGGGGGTCTACGAGCAGTACTTC. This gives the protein CASSLNKQGVYEQYF.

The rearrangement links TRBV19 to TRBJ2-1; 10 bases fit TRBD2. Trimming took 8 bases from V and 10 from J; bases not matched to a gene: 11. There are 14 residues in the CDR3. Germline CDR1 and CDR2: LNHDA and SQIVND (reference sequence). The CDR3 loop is CASLPGLASTEQFF. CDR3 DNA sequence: TGTGCCAGTTTACCGGGACTAGCGTCAACAGAGCAGTTCTTC.

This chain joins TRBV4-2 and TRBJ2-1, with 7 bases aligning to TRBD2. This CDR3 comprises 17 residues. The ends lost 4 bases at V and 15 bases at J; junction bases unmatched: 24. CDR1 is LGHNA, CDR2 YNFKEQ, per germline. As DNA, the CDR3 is TGTGCCAGCAGCCCGGGGGGTGAGGGGAACCTCCCGGGATCGCGGTTCTTC. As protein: CASSPGGEGNLPGSRFF.

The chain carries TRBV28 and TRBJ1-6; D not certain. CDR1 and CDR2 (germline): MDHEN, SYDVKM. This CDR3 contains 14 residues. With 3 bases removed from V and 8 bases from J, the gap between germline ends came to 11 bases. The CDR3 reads CASSFSRHHSPLHF. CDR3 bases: TGTGCCAGCAGTTTTTCCAGGCATCATTCACCCCTCCACTTT.

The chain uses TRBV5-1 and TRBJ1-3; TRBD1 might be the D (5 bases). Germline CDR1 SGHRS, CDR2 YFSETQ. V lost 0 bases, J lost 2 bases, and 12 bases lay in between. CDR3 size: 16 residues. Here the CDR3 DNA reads TGCGCCAGCAGCTTGGTTGGGGCTGGCACTGGAAACACCATATATTTT. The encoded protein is CASSLVGAGTGNTIYF.

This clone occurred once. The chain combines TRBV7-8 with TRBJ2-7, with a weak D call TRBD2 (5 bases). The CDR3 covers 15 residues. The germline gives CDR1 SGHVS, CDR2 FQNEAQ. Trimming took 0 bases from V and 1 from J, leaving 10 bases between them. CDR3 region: CASSLAERLSYEQYF. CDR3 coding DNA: TGTGCCAGCAGCTTAGCGGAGCGGTTATCCTACGAGCAGTACTTC. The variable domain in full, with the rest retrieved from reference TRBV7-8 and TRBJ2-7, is GAGVSQSPRYKVAKRGQDVALRCDPISGHVSLFWYQQALGQGPEFLTYFQNEAQLDKSGLPSDRFFAERPEGSVSTLKIQRTQQEDSAVYLCASSLAERLSYEQYFGPGTRLTVT.

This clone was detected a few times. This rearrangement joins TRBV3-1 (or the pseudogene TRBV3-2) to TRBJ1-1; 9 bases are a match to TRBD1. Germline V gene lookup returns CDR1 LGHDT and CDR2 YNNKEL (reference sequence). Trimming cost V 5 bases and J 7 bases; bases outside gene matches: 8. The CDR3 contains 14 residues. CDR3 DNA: TGTGCCAGCAGCTACTGGGACAGGGAGGGTGAAGCTTTCTTT. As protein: CASSYWDREGEAFF.

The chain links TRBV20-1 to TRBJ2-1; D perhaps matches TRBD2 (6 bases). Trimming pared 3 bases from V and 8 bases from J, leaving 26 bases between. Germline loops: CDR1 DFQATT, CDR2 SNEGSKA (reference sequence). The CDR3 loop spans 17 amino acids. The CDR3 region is CSASFRLNSGVIDEQFF. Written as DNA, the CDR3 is TGCAGTGCTAGTTTCCGACTGAACTCGGGAGTTATAGATGAGCAGTTCTTC.

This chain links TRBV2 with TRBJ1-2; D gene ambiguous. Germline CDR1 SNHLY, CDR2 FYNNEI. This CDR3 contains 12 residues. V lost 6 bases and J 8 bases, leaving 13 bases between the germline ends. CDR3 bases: TGTGCCAGCAGGGAGGCAAATTACGGCTACACCTTC. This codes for CASREANYGYTF.

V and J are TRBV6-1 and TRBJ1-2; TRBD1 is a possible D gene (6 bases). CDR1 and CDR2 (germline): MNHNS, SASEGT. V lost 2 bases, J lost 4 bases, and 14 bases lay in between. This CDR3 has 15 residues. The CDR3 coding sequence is TGTGCCAGCAGTGAACGGGGACATCAGAGCTATGGCTACACCTTC. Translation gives CASSERGHQSYGYTF.

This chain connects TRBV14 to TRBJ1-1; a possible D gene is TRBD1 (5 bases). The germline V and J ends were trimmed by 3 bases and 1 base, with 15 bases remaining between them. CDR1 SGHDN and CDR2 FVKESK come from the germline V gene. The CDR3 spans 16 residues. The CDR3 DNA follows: TGTGCCAGCAGCCACCTGCAGGGTTTGGGGAACACTGAAGCTTTCTTT. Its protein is CASSHLQGLGNTEAFF. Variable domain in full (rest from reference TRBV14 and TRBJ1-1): EAGVTQFPSHSVIEKGQTVTLRCDPISGHDNLYWYRRVMGKEIKFLLHFVKESKQDESGMPNNRFLAERTGGTYSTLKVQPAELEDSGVYFCASSHLQGLGNTEAFFGQGTRLTVV.